This is a list of T cell receptor beta chains from one sample in a study of blood T cell repertoires in COVID-19. Sequenced by immunoSEQ multiplex PCR; TCRdb stores in-frame clones only, minus some. The sample yields about 240,000 clones, 65% to 90% seen once. Sequenced: peripheral blood. These receptors were collected from a man aged 45-60 years with COVID-19, enrolled during active disease. CDR3s include the opening cysteine and the closing phenylalanine or tryptophan. D genes are given only for firm matches. Clone size is shown for a subset of rows, as once, few, many or a class of expanded clone.

J: TRBJ2-6
V: TRBV5-1
D: .
size: .
CDR3: CASSQSTRQESKEVSGANVLTF
DNA: TGCGCCAGCAGCCAATCAACGCGGCAGGAGAGCAAGGAGGTCTCTGGGGCCAACGTCCTGACTTTC

J: TRBJ1-1
V: TRBV7-9
D: .
size: .
CDR3: CASSLAITGIPQAFF
DNA: TGTGCCAGCAGCTTAGCGATTACGGGAATCCCCCAAGCTTTCTTT

J: TRBJ1-1
V: TRBV3-1/TRBV3-2
D: TRBD1
size: once
CDR3: CASSQGVGGGVKNTEAFF
DNA: TGTGCCAGCAGCCAAGGGGTAGGGGGCGGAGTTAAGAACACTGAAGCTTTCTTT

J: TRBJ2-5
V: TRBV11-2
D: TRBD2
size: .
CDR3: CASSLGSSGGPWETQYF
DNA: TGTGCCAGCAGCTTAGGGTCTAGCGGGGGGCCGTGGGAGACCCAGTACTTC

J: TRBJ2-7
V: TRBV2
D: TRBD1
size: .
CDR3: CASSAMTGQSYEQYF
DNA: TGTGCCAGCAGTGCTATGACAGGGCAAAGCTACGAGCAGTACTTC

J: TRBJ2-5
V: TRBV7-9
D: TRBD1
size: once
CDR3: CASSLERQGFETQYF
DNA: TGTGCCAGCAGCTTAGAAAGACAGGGTTTCGAGACCCAGTACTTC

J: TRBJ1-4
V: TRBV20-1
D: .
size: once
CDR3: CSARIQEKLFF
DNA: TGCAGTGCTAGAATACAGGAAAAACTGTTTTTT

J: TRBJ1-3
V: TRBV11-3
D: TRBD1
size: .
CDR3: CASSLGTGNYVNTIYF
DNA: TGTGCCAGCAGCCTCGGGACAGGGAATTACGTAAACACCATATATTTT

J: TRBJ2-3
V: TRBV10-3
D: TRBD2
size: .
CDR3: CAIAGGLVNTDTQYF
DNA: TGTGCCATTGCGGGGGGGCTGGTGAATACAGATACGCAGTATTTT

J: TRBJ2-1
V: TRBV6-5
D: TRBD1
size: .
CDR3: CASSPRGRGPREQFF
DNA: TGTGCCAGCAGTCCCAGGGGGCGCGGTCCCCGTGAGCAGTTCTTC

J: TRBJ2-7
V: TRBV7-9
D: .
size: .
CDR3: CASMGGGRQYF
DNA: TGTGCCAGCATGGGGGGAGGAAGGCAGTACTTC

J: TRBJ2-7
V: TRBV27
D: .
size: .
CDR3: CASSTGTDRGEQYF
DNA: TGTGCCAGCAGTACTGGGACAGACCGGGGGGAGCAGTACTTC

J: TRBJ1-2
V: TRBV6-2/TRBV6-3
D: TRBD1
size: .
CDR3: CASSDRENYGYTF
DNA: TGTGCCAGCAGTGACAGGGAAAACTATGGCTACACCTTC

J: TRBJ2-2
V: TRBV7-3
D: TRBD1
size: once
CDR3: CASSYPQGASAGELFF
DNA: TGTGCCAGCAGCTACCCACAGGGGGCGAGCGCCGGGGAGCTGTTTTTT

J: TRBJ2-7
V: TRBV4-2
D: TRBD2
size: .
CDR3: CASSQGERGVHEQYF
DNA: TGTGCCAGCAGCCAAGGGGAGCGGGGGGTCCACGAGCAGTACTTC

J: TRBJ2-1
V: TRBV7-6
D: .
size: .
CDR3: CASSSSSGGPGNEQFF
DNA: TGTGCCAGCAGCTCCTCCTCCGGAGGGCCGGGTAATGAGCAGTTCTTC

J: TRBJ1-2
V: TRBV5-8
D: TRBD1
size: .
CDR3: CASSRRQGTFYGYTF
DNA: TGTGCCAGCAGCAGAAGACAGGGGACCTTCTATGGCTACACCTTC

J: TRBJ2-7
V: TRBV10-3
D: TRBD2
size: .
CDR3: CATHGAGRDEQYF
DNA: TGTGCCACCCACGGGGCAGGGAGGGACGAGCAGTACTTC

J: TRBJ1-1
V: TRBV3-1/TRBV3-2
D: TRBD1
size: .
CDR3: CASSQKGTGVGRTEAFF
DNA: TGTGCCAGCAGCCAAAAAGGGACAGGGGTCGGGAGGACTGAAGCTTTCTTT

J: TRBJ1-1
V: TRBV19
D: .
size: .
CDR3: CASSPGPRGGTEAFF
DNA: TGTGCCAGTAGTCCCGGACCCCGGGGGGGGACTGAAGCTTTCTTT

J: TRBJ1-2
V: TRBV7-9
D: .
size: once
CDR3: CASSQVALLDNYGYTF
DNA: TGTGCCAGCAGCCAGGTCGCCCTTCTTGATAACTATGGCTACACCTTC

J: TRBJ1-4
V: TRBV5-4
D: TRBD1
size: .
CDR3: CASSREPGQGLFF
DNA: TGTGCCAGCAGCAGAGAGCCGGGACAGGGACTGTTTTTT

J: TRBJ1-5
V: TRBV19
D: .
size: few
CDR3: CASSPFGNQPQHF
DNA: TGTGCCAGTAGTCCCTTCGGGAATCAGCCCCAGCATTTT

J: TRBJ1-1
V: TRBV4-1
D: .
size: .
CDR3: CASSQTPDQGTHTEAFF
DNA: TGCGCCAGCAGCCAAACACCGGATCAGGGAACTCACACTGAAGCTTTCTTT

J: TRBJ2-1
V: TRBV11-3
D: .
size: many
CDR3: CASSLGDTYNEQFF
DNA: TGTGCCAGCAGCTTAGGGGACACCTACAATGAGCAGTTCTTC

J: TRBJ2-3
V: TRBV7-2
D: TRBD2
size: once
CDR3: CASSISGGAPPDTQYF
DNA: TGTGCCAGCAGCATTAGCGGGGGGGCCCCCCCAGATACGCAGTATTTT

J: TRBJ2-4
V: TRBV11-2
D: TRBD1
size: once
CDR3: CASSFTSQGAGGKNIQYF
DNA: TGTGCCAGCAGCTTTACCTCTCAGGGGGCGGGCGGCAAAAACATTCAGTACTTC

J: TRBJ2-7
V: TRBV7-8
D: .
size: .
CDR3: CASSLQAGPTYEQYF
DNA: TGTGCCAGCAGCTTACAGGCAGGTCCCACCTACGAGCAGTACTTC

J: TRBJ1-2
V: TRBV6-5
D: TRBD1
size: .
CDR3: CASSTDRVSYTF
DNA: TGTGCCAGCAGCACCGACAGGGTTAGCTACACCTTC

J: TRBJ2-1
V: TRBV28
D: TRBD2
size: .
CDR3: CASTSWGGGENEQFF
DNA: TGTGCCAGCACCTCTTGGGGCGGGGGTGAGAATGAGCAGTTCTTC

J: TRBJ1-1
V: TRBV11-2
D: .
size: .
CDR3: CASSLLTGKNTEAFF
DNA: TGTGCCAGCAGCTTACTCACAGGGAAGAACACTGAAGCTTTCTTT

J: TRBJ2-1
V: TRBV10-2
D: TRBD2
size: .
CDR3: CASIDSGGARYNEQFF
DNA: TGCGCCAGCATTGATAGCGGGGGGGCGAGATACAATGAGCAGTTCTTC

J: TRBJ2-5
V: TRBV5-4
D: .
size: .
CDR3: CASSLKDSQETQYF
DNA: TGTGCCAGCAGCTTAAAGGACAGCCAAGAGACCCAGTACTTC

J: TRBJ2-7
V: TRBV6-5
D: .
size: .
CDR3: CASSYRGSSYEQYF
DNA: TGTGCCAGCAGTTACAGGGGATCCTCCTACGAGCAGTACTTC

J: TRBJ1-3
V: TRBV3-1/TRBV3-2
D: TRBD1
size: .
CDR3: CASSQDLTGVSGNTIYF
DNA: TGTGCCAGCAGCCAAGATTTAACAGGGGTTTCCGGAAACACCATATATTTT

J: TRBJ2-1
V: TRBV9
D: .
size: once
CDR3: CASSPRQDYYNEQFF
DNA: TGTGCCAGCAGCCCCAGACAGGATTACTACAATGAGCAGTTCTTC

J: TRBJ2-2
V: TRBV24-1
D: TRBD2
size: .
CDR3: CATSDHPGGGLNTGELFF
DNA: TGTGCCACCAGTGACCATCCCGGGGGAGGGTTGAACACCGGGGAGCTGTTTTTT

J: TRBJ1-4
V: TRBV12-3/TRBV12-4
D: .
size: .
CDR3: CASSPAGGEKLFF
DNA: TGTGCCAGCAGCCCGGCTGGGGGGGAAAAACTGTTTTTT

J: TRBJ2-5
V: TRBV7-9
D: TRBD1
size: .
CDR3: CASSYTGGLPQETQYF
DNA: TGTGCCAGCAGTTATACAGGGGGCCTCCCCCAAGAGACCCAGTACTTC

J: TRBJ1-4
V: TRBV2
D: .
size: .
CDR3: CASTRGRGATNEKLFF
DNA: TGTGCCAGCACCCGAGGGAGGGGAGCAACTAATGAAAAACTGTTTTTT

J: TRBJ1-2
V: TRBV3-1/TRBV3-2
D: .
size: once
CDR3: CASSQEFRTALNRGYTF
DNA: TGTGCCAGCAGCCAAGAGTTTAGAACAGCCCTTAATAGAGGCTACACCTTC